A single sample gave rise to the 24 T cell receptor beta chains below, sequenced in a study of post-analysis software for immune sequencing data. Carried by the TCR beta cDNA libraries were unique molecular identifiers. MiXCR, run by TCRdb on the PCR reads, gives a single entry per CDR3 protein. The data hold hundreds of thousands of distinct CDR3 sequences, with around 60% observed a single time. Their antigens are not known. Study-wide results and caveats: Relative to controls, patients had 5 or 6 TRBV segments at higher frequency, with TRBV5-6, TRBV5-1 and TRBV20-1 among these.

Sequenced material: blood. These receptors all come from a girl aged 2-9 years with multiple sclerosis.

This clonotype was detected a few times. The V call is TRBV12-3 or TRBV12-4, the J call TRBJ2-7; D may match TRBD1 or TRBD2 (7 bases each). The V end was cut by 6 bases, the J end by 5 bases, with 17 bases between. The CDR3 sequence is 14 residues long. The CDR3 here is CASSPRRGGDEQYF. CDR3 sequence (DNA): TGTGCCAGCAGCCCTCGCAGGGGGGGTGACGAGCAGTACTTC.

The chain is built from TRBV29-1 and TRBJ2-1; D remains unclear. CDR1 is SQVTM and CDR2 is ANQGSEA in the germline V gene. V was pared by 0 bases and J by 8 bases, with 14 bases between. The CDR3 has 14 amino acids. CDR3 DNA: TGCAGCGTTGAAGAGCAGGCGATATTTGATGAGCAGTTCTTC. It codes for CSVEEQAIFDEQFF.

CDR3 DNA sequence: TGCAGTGCTAGAGATTTACGGAACTATGGCTACACCTTC. Amino acid sequence: CSARDLRNYGYTF. The rearrangement joins TRBV20-1 to TRBJ1-2; D is unclear. The V and J ends lost 0 bases and 2 bases respectively, with 7 bases between them. Germline CDR1 reads DFQATT; CDR2 reads SNEGSKA (reference sequence). CDR3 length: 13 residues.

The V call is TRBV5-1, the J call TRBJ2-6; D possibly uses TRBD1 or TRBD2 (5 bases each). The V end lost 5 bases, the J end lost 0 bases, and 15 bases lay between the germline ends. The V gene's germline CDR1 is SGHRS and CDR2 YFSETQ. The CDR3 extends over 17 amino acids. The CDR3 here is CASRSGRPSSGANVLTF. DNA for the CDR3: TGCGCCAGCAGATCGGGACGGCCCTCCTCTGGGGCCAACGTCCTGACTTTC. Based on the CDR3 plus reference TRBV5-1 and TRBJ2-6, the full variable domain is KAGVTQTPRYLIKTRGQQVTLSCSPISGHRSVSWYQQTPGQGLQFLFEYFSETQRNKGNFPGRFSGRQFSNSRSEMNVSTLELGDSALYLCASRSGRPSSGANVLTFGAGSRLTVL.

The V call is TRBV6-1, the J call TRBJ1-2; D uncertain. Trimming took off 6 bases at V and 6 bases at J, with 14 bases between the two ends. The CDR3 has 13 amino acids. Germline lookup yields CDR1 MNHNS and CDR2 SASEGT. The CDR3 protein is CASREPVLDGYTF. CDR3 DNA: TGTGCCAGCAGGGAGCCAGTATTGGATGGCTACACCTTC.

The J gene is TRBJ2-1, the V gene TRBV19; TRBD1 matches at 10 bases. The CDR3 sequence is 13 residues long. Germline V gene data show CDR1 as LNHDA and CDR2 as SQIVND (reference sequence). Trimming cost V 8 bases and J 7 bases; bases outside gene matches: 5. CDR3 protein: CASWGQGRNEQFF. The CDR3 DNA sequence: TGTGCCAGTTGGGGACAGGGGAGGAATGAGCAGTTCTTC.

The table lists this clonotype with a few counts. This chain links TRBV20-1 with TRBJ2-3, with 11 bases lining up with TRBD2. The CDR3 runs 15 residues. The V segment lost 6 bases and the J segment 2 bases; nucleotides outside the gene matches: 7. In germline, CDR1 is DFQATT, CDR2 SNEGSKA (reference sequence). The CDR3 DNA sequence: TGCAGTGCATTTCTAGCGGGAGGCCTCACAGATACGCAGTATTTT. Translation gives CSAFLAGGLTDTQYF.

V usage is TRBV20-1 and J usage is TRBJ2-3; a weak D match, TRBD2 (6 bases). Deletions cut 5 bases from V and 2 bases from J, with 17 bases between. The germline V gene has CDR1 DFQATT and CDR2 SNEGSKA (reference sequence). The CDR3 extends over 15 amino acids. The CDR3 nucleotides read TGCAGTGCTCGCCTTTCCGGAGGGAACACAGATACGCAGTATTTT. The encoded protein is CSARLSGGNTDTQYF.

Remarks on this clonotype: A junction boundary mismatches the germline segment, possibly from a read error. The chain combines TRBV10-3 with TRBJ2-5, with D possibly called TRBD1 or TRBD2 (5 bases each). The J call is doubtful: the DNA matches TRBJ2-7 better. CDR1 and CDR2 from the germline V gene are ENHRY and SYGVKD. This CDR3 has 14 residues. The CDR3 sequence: CAISDRDGSSEQYF. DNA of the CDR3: TGTGCCATCAGTGACCGGGACGGGTCCTCCGAGCAGTACTTC.

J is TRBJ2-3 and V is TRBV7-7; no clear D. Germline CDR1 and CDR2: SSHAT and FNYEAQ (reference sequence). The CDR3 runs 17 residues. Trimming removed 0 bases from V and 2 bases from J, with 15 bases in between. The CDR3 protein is CASSLAPGRTSTDTQYF. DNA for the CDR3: TGTGCCAGCAGCTTAGCTCCGGGCAGGACCTCCACAGATACGCAGTATTTT.

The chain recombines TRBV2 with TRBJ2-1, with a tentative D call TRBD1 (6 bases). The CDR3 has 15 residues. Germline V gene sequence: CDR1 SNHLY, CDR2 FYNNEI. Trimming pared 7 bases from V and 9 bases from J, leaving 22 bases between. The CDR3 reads CASINRDKMGSEQFF. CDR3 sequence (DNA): TGTGCCAGCATCAACAGGGACAAGATGGGGAGTGAGCAGTTCTTC.

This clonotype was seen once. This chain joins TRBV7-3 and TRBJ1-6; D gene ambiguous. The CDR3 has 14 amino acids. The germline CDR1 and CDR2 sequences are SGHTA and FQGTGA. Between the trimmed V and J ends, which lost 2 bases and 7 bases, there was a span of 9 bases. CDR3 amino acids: CASSLSGPNSPLHF. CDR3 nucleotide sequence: TGTGCCAGCAGCTTATCAGGCCCGAATTCACCCCTCCACTTT.

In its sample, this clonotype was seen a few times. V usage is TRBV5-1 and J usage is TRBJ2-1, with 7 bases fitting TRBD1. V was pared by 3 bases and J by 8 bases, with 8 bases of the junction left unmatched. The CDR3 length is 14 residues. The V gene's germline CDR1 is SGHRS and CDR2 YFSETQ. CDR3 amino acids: CASSWRTGIDEQFF. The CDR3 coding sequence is TGCGCCAGCAGCTGGAGGACAGGAATCGATGAGCAGTTCTTC.

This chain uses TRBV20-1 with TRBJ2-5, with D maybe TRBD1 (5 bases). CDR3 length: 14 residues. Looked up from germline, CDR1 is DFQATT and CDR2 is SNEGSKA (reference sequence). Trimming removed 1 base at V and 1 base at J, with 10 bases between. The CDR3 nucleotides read TGCAGTGCTAGAGGGACATTGGGCCAAGAGACCCAGTACTTC. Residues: CSARGTLGQETQYF.

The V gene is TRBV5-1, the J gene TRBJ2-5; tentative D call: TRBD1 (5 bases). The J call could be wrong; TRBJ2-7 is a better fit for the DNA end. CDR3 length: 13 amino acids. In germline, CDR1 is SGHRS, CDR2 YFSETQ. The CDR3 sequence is CASSLADTYEQYF. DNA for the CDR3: TGCGCCAGCAGCTTGGCGGACACCTACGAGCAGTACTTC.

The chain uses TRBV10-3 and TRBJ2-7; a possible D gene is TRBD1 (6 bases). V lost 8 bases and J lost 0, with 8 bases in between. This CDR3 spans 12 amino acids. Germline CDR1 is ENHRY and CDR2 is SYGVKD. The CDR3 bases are TGTGCCATCGGGGACAACTCCTACGAGCAGTACTTC. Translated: CAIGDNSYEQYF.

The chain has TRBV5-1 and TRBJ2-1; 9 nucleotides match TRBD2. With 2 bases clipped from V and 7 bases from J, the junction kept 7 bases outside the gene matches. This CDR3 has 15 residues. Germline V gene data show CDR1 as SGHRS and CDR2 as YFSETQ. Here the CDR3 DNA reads TGCGCCAGCAGCTTCCAAGGGCGGGAGGGGAATGAGCAGTTCTTC. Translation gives CASSFQGREGNEQFF.

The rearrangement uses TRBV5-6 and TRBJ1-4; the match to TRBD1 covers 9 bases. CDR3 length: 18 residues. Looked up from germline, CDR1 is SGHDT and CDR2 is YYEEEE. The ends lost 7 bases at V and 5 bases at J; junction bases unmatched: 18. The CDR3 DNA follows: TGTGCCAGCTCAAACACAGGGGGCGCGTGGCAAGAGAATGAAAAACTGTTTTTT. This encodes CASSNTGGAWQENEKLFF.

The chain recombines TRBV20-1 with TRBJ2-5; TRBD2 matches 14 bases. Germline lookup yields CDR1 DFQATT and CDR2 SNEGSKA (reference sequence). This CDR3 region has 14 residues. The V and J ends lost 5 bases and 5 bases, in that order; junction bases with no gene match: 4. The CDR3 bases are TGCAGTGCTGCCGGACTAGCGGGAGGCGAGACCCAGTACTTC. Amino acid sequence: CSAAGLAGGETQYF.

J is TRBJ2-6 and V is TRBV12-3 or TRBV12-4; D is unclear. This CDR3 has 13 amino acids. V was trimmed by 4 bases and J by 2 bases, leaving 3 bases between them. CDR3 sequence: CASSSAGANVLTF. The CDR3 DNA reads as TGTGCCAGCAGTTCCGCTGGGGCCAACGTCCTGACTTTC.

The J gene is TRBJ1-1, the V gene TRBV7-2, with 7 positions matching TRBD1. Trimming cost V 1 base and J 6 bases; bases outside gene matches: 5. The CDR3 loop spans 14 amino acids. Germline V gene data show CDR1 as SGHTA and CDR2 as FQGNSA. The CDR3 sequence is CASSLDRGKPEAFF. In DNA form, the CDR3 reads TGTGCCAGCAGCTTAGACAGGGGTAAACCTGAAGCTTTCTTT.

The CDR3 nucleotides read TGCGCCAGCAGCTTGGCCTTCGGGTTAGGGGCGAGCGCTGAAGCTTTCTTT. Its translation is CASSLAFGLGASAEAFF. V gene TRBV5-1 combines with J gene TRBJ1-1; D perhaps matches TRBD1 (5 bases). The germline CDR1 and CDR2 sequences are SGHRS and YFSETQ. The CDR3 contains 17 residues. V was clipped by 0 bases and J by 6 bases, with 21 bases between them.

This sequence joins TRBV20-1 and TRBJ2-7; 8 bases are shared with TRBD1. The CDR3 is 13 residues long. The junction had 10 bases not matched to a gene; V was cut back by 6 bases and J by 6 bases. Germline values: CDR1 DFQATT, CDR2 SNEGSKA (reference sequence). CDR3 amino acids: CSAMDRVTFEQYF. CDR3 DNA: TGCAGTGCCATGGACAGGGTGACGTTCGAGCAGTACTTC.

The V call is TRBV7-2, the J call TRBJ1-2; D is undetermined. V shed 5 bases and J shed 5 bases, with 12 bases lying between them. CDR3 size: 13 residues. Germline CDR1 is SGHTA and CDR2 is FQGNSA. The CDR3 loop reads CASSLQAEYGYTF. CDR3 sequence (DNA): TGTGCCAGCAGCCTCCAGGCGGAATATGGCTACACCTTC.